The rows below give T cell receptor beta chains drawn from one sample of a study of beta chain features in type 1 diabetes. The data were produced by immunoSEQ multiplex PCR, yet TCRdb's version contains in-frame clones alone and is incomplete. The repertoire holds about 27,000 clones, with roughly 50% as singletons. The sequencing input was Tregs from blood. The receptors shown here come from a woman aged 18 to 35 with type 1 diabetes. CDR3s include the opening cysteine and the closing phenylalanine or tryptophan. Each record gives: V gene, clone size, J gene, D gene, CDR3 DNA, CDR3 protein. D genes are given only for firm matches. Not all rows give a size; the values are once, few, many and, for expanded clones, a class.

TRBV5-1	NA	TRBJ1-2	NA	TGCGCCAGCAGCTTCAACCCCGGGTTTGAAGGCTACACCTTC	CASSFNPGFEGYTF
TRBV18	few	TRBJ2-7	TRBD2	TGTGCCAGCTCCCCGAGCGGGAGCTCCTACGAGCAGTACTTC	CASSPSGSSYEQYF
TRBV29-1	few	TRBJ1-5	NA	TGCAGCGTCCTGGGGGGAAGCAATCAGCCCCAGCATTTT	CSVLGGSNQPQHF
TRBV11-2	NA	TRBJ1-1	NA	TGTGCCAGCAGCTTAAAGGGGAAACACACTGAAGCTTTCTTT	CASSLKGKHTEAFF
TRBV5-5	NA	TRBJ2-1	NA	TGTGCCAGCAGCTCCAGGGACAATGAGCAGTTCTTC	CASSSRDNEQFF
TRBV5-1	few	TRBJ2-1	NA	TGCGCCAGCAGCTTCGGTGGGAGCTCCTACAATGAGCAGTTCTTC	CASSFGGSSYNEQFF
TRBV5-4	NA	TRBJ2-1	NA	TGTGCCAGCAGCACGGCCGGGAGTCGCTCCTACAATGAGCAGTTCTTC	CASSTAGSRSYNEQFF
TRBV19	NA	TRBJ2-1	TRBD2	TGTGCCAGTAGAAGGGGCAGGGGAGGTAGCGGGGAGTCCTACAATGAGCAGTTCTTC	CASRRGRGGSGESYNEQFF
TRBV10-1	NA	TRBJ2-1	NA	TGCGCCAGCAGCCCGGGGGGCCGACCACCTTACAATGAGCAGTTCTTC	CASSPGGRPPYNEQFF
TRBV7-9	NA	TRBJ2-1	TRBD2	TGTGCCAGCAGGAGACTAGCGGGAGAAGGAAATGAGCAGTTCTTC	CASRRLAGEGNEQFF
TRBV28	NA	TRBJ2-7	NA	TGTGCCAGCAGTTTTGCCCTAGTCATAACAGGGGAGCAGTACTTC	CASSFALVITGEQYF
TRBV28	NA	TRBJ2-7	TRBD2	TGTGCCAGCACTCCCCCGGGAGGACCCAGGGAATTGTACTTC	CASTPPGGPRELYF
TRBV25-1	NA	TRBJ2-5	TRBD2	TGTGCCAGCAGCCGGAGCGGGACGCGAGGGACCCAGTACTTC	CASSRSGTRGTQYF
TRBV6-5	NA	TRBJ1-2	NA	TGTGCCAGCAGAACATTGACAGGTGGCTACACCTTC	CASRTLTGGYTF
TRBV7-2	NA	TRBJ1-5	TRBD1	TGTGCCAGCAGCTTAGGGGACAGTAGCAATCAGCCCCAGCATTTT	CASSLGDSSNQPQHF
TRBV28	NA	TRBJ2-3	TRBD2	TGTGCCAGCAGCCCCCAGGGTAGCGGGAGAACAGATACGCAGTATTTT	CASSPQGSGRTDTQYF
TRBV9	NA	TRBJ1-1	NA	TGTGCCAGCACCCTCGACCCGGGTGTCGCTGAAGCTTTCTTT	CASTLDPGVAEAFF
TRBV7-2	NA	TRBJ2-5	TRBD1	TGTGCCAGCAGCTCCTCTTTGAGGACAGGGGGCTGGGAGACCCAGTACTTC	CASSSSLRTGGWETQYF
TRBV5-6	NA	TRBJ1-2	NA	TGTGCCAGCAGCTTCCGGGACACAGACACCTTC	CASSFRDTDTF
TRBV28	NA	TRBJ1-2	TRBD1	TGTGCCAGCAGGAGCTCCGGGACAGGGCATGGCTACACCTTC	CASRSSGTGHGYTF
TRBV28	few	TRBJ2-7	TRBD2	TGTGCCAGCAGTTTACTAGCGGGAGGGTCCTCCTACGAGCAGTACTTC	CASSLLAGGSSYEQYF
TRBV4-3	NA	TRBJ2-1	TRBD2	TGCGCCAGCAGCCAAGGAAGCGGGAGGGCAGATGAGCAGTTCTTC	CASSQGSGRADEQFF
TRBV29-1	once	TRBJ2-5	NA	TGCAGCGCGGCCCCGACAGAAGGAGAGACCCAGTACTTC	CSAAPTEGETQYF
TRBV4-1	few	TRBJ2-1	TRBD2	TGCGCCAGCAGCTCGACTAGCGGTAAGCAGTTCTTC	CASSSTSGKQFF
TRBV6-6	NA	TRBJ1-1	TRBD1	TGTGCCAGCAGTTACTTAGGGGGCGCGGGCACTGAAGCTTTCTTT	CASSYLGGAGTEAFF
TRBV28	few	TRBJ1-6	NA	TGTGCCAGCAGTTCAGGCAATTCACCCCTCCACTTT	CASSSGNSPLHF
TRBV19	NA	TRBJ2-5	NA	TGTGCCAGTAGTACAGGGTCACAAGAGACCCAGTACTTC	CASSTGSQETQYF
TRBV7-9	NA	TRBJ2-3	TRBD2	TGTGCCAGCAGCTTAGCCCGGGGACTAGCGGGAAACTCGGATACGCAGTATTTT	CASSLARGLAGNSDTQYF
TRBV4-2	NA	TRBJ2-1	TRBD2	TGTGCCAGCAGCCTTGGGACTAGCGGGAGTGAGCAGTTCTTC	CASSLGTSGSEQFF